This is a list of T cell receptor beta chains from one sample in a study of human T cells and chemical hapten exposure. TCRdb re-analysed the RACE reads in MiXCR, keeping a single row per CDR3 protein. The sample records tens of thousands of distinct CDR3 sequences, 9.4% being singletons. Sequencing used whole blood, obtained in connection with sensitization to the hapten diphenylcyclopropenone (DPC). The source is a woman aged 40 to 50 with alopecia areata. Some clones in this sample may be carry-over from other donors' samples. Each CDR3 is given with its conserved first and last residue. Fields, in order: J gene, D gene, clone size, V gene, CDR3 DNA, CDR3 protein. The D gene is left open where the match is weak. Clone size is not always given. Where it is, it says once, few, many or a class for expanded clones.

TRBJ2-3 | TRBD2 | few | TRBV6-1 | TGTGCCAGCAGTGGGGAAGCGGGGGGGTCCGATACGCAGTATTTT | CASSGEAGGSDTQYF
TRBJ2-6 | TRBD1 | once | TRBV29-1 | TGCAGCGTTCTGACAGGGTTTGCTGGGGCCAACGTCCTGACTTTC | CSVLTGFAGANVLTF
TRBJ1-1 | - | few | TRBV7-3 | TGTGCCAGCAGCTTTTTGGGGCAGACTGAAGCTTTCTTT | CASSFLGQTEAFF
TRBJ1-2 | - | many | TRBV7-9 | TGTGCCAGCAGCCCCCCAGGGAACTATGGCTACACCTTC | CASSPPGNYGYTF
TRBJ2-2 | - | many | TRBV5-1 | TGCGCCAGCAGCTTGGTGTTCGCCGGGGAGCTGTTTTTT | CASSLVFAGELFF
TRBJ2-2 | TRBD2 | few | TRBV3-1 | TGTGCCAGCAGCCAAGCGGGGGGGCAGAACACCGGGGAGCTGTTTTTT | CASSQAGGQNTGELFF
TRBJ2-1 | TRBD1 | many | TRBV29-1 | TGCAGCGTCTGGACAGGGGGTGGGGATGAGCAGTTCTTC | CSVWTGGGDEQFF
TRBJ2-2 | - | few | TRBV4-3 | TGCGCCAGCAGCCAAGATTACAAATCCGGGGAGCTGTTTTTT | CASSQDYKSGELFF
TRBJ1-5 | - | many | TRBV19 | TGTGCCAGTAGTCATGACGGATTCAATCAGCCCCAGCATTTT | CASSHDGFNQPQHF
TRBJ1-1 | - | many | TRBV9 | TGTGCCAGCAGCGAGGGACAATTGAACACTGAAGCTTTCTTT | CASSEGQLNTEAFF
TRBJ1-5 | TRBD1 | many | TRBV20-1 | TGCAGTGCTAGGCCCGTAGGGGGCGGGGGCAATCAGCCCCAGCATTTT | CSARPVGGGGNQPQHF
TRBJ2-1 | TRBD2 | many | TRBV7-9 | TGTGCCAGCAGCTTAGGACTAGCGGCTGATGAGCAGTTCTTC | CASSLGLAADEQFF
TRBJ1-4 | - | - | TRBV12-2 | TGTGCAAGTCGCTTAGTCACAGGGAGGTGGTTCCCGGCAACTAATGAAAAACTGTTTTTT | CASRLVTGRWFPATNEKLFF
TRBJ1-2 | - | many | TRBV2 | TGTGCCAGCCGGGACCTCCCTTCGGGTGGCACCTTC | CASRDLPSGGTF
TRBJ2-7 | - | many | TRBV3-1 | TGTGCCAGCAGCCAAACGGGTTACGAGCAGTACTTC | CASSQTGYEQYF
TRBJ1-2 | - | - | TRBV28 | TGTGCCAGCAGTACCAGCTTTGGGGGCTACACCTTC | CASSTSFGGYTF
TRBJ1-2 | - | - | TRBV19 | TGTGCCAGTAGTATAGACCCGTCGCCAGGCTATGGCTACACCTTC | CASSIDPSPGYGYTF
TRBJ1-2 | - | many | TRBV4-1 | TGCGCCAGCAGCCAAGAGGGCAGTCTCTATGGCTACACCTTC | CASSQEGSLYGYTF
TRBJ2-2 | - | many | TRBV3-1 | TGTGCCAGCAGCCAACAAGGGGAGCTGTTTTTT | CASSQQGELFF
TRBJ2-1 | - | - | TRBV9 | TGTGCCAGCAGCGTAGCGGGGGCCATTGAGCAGTTCTTC | CASSVAGAIEQFF
TRBJ2-2 | - | few | TRBV20-1 | TGCAGTGCTAGGGGTAGCCCCGGGGAGCTGTTTTTT | CSARGSPGELFF
TRBJ2-5 | - | few | TRBV12-3/TRBV12-4 | TGTGCCAGCAGTTTTGAGGCTAGCAGGGAGACCCAGTACTTC | CASSFEASRETQYF
TRBJ1-1 | - | many | TRBV12-3/TRBV12-4 | TGTGCCAGCAGATCTAGGGGTAGGAGCACTGAAGCTTTCTTT | CASRSRGRSTEAFF
TRBJ2-1 | - | many | TRBV14 | TGTGCCAGCAGCCAAGCAAGAGCCCCTCGGGGTGAGCAGTTCTTC | CASSQARAPRGEQFF
TRBJ1-2 | - | few | TRBV3-1 | TGTGCCAGCAGCCCTCACAGGGATAACTATGGCTACACCTTC | CASSPHRDNYGYTF
TRBJ1-5 | TRBD1 | many | TRBV27 | TGTGCCAGCAGGAGGACAGGTTTAGGTAATCAGCCCCAGCATTTT | CASRRTGLGNQPQHF
TRBJ1-3 | - | many | TRBV4-1 | TGCGCCAGCAGCCAACGAGGACAGTCGAGCTCTGGAAACACCATATATTTT | CASSQRGQSSSGNTIYF
TRBJ2-3 | - | - | TRBV9 | TGTGCCAGCAGCGGGGAGGGACAGATGCAGGGTACGCAGTATTTT | CASSGEGQMQGTQYF
TRBJ2-1 | - | - | TRBV9 | TGTGCCAGCAGCCCCCCCGGGATGGGGCCCTACAATGAGCAGTTCTTC | CASSPPGMGPYNEQFF
TRBJ2-4 | TRBD1 | many | TRBV7-9 | TGTGCCAGCAGCGCCGACAGGGCCACTCAAAACATTCAGTACTTC | CASSADRATQNIQYF
TRBJ2-5 | - | few | TRBV7-2 | TGTGCCAGCAGCTTATGGGTTACAGAAGAGACCCAGTACTTC | CASSLWVTEETQYF
TRBJ2-2 | - | few | TRBV20-1 | TGCAGTGCTAGAGAATTCGGGAAAGAGGACACCGGGGAGCTGTTTTTT | CSAREFGKEDTGELFF
TRBJ1-1 | TRBD1 | many | TRBV5-1 | TGCGCCAGCAGCTTAGCGAAATTACTTAGGACAGGGGAGAACACTGAAGCTTTCTTT | CASSLAKLLRTGENTEAFF
TRBJ1-2 | - | many | TRBV6-2/TRBV6-3 | TGTGCCAGCAGTTCGACAGCCTATGGCTACACCTTC | CASSSTAYGYTF
TRBJ2-5 | TRBD2 | many | TRBV6-1 | TGTGCCAGCAGTGAAGCTGTCCCGGGACTAGCGGGGGCGCAAGAGACCCAGTACTTC | CASSEAVPGLAGAQETQYF
TRBJ1-2 | TRBD1 | many | TRBV29-1 | TGCAGCGTTGACGGACAGGGGAACTATGGCTACACCTTC | CSVDGQGNYGYTF
TRBJ2-7 | - | many | TRBV4-1 | TGCGCCAGCAGCCAAGGGGGACCCTCCTACGAGCAGTACTTC | CASSQGGPSYEQYF
TRBJ1-2 | - | many | TRBV4-2 | TGTGCCAGCAGCCAAGAAGCCACAGTATCAAACTATGGCTACACCTTC | CASSQEATVSNYGYTF
TRBJ1-5 | - | many | TRBV2 | TGTGCCAGCAGCAGAGACCAGCAGAGCAATCAGCCCCAGCATTTT | CASSRDQQSNQPQHF
TRBJ2-5 | TRBD2 | many | TRBV7-6 | TGTGCCAGCAGCTTAGATGGCGGGGGGCGTCAAGAGACCCAGTACTTC | CASSLDGGGRQETQYF
TRBJ2-3 | TRBD2 | few | TRBV5-1 | TGCGCCAGCAGCTTGGTGGTAGCGGGGGCGAGCACAGATACGCAGTATTTT | CASSLVVAGASTDTQYF
TRBJ2-1 | - | many | TRBV11-2 | TGTGCCAGCAGCCCGAATCGGGGGGCCCAAACCCAAGAGCAGTTCTTC | CASSPNRGAQTQEQFF
TRBJ2-7 | - | - | TRBV21-1 | TGTGCCAGCAGCAAAGTATTTCGGGGGTACGAGCAGTACTTC | CASSKVFRGYEQYF
TRBJ2-1 | - | few | TRBV4-1 | TGCGCCAGCAGCCAAGTGGGTAATACCAGGGGCAACAATGAGCAGTTCTTC | CASSQVGNTRGNNEQFF
TRBJ2-1 | TRBD1 | many | TRBV15 | TGTGCCACCAGCAGAGTAGGGGGCGGCCTTAACAATGAGCAGTTCTTC | CATSRVGGGLNNEQFF
TRBJ2-5 | - | many | TRBV5-6 | TGTGCCAGCAGCTTGCGAAGCGTGAACCAAGAGACCCAGTACTTC | CASSLRSVNQETQYF
TRBJ2-7 | TRBD1 | many | TRBV6-2/TRBV6-3 | TGTGCCAGCAGTTACGAGGCAGGGGGCTACGAGCAGTACTTC | CASSYEAGGYEQYF
TRBJ1-4 | TRBD1 | - | TRBV5-1 | TGCGCCAGCAGCTTGGGGACAGGGTCCGAAAAACTGTTTTTT | CASSLGTGSEKLFF
TRBJ2-5 | TRBD1 | few | TRBV28 | TGTGCCAGCAGCTTCTCCGGGACAGGGGGACAAGAGACCCAGTACTTC | CASSFSGTGGQETQYF
TRBJ1-1 | - | - | TRBV11-2 | TGTGCCAGCAGCTCGACATCGAGAAGAATGAACACTGAAGCTTTCTTT | CASSSTSRRMNTEAFF
TRBJ1-2 | - | - | TRBV6-6 | TGTGCCAGCAGTTCGGGCCGGTCGGGTAGAGGCTCTGGCTACACCTTC | CASSSGRSGRGSGYTF
TRBJ2-2 | - | many | TRBV12-3/TRBV12-4 | TGTGCCAGCAGTTTAGGGACCGGCGGGGAGCTGTTTTTT | CASSLGTGGELFF
TRBJ2-3 | TRBD1 | many | TRBV5-6 | TGTGCCAGCAGCTCAAGGAAGGGACAGTACACAGATACGCAGTATTTT | CASSSRKGQYTDTQYF